One sample yielded the 21 T cell receptor beta chains listed below, sequenced in a study of blood T cell repertoires in COVID-19. Assay used: immunoSEQ multiplex PCR; TCRdb lists only in-frame clones, some missing. Of over 200,000 clones in the sample, 80% to 90% were seen once. The sequenced material came from peripheral blood. The receptor set was obtained from a man aged 80 or over with acute or convalescent COVID-19.

The chain carries TRBV9 and TRBJ1-1; no firm D call. The V gene lost 3 bases and the J gene lost 0 bases, with 9 bases spanning the gap. From germline, CDR1 is SGDLS and CDR2 YYNGEE. This CDR3 is 14 amino acids long. The CDR3 spells CASSETAMNTEAFF. CDR3 DNA: TGTGCCAGCAGCGAAACAGCCATGAACACTGAAGCTTTCTTT.

This clone was detected only once. V gene TRBV15 combines with J gene TRBJ2-7, with D perhaps matching TRBD2 (6 bases). The V end lost 0 bases, the J end lost 4 bases, and 7 bases lay between the germline ends. The CDR3 length is 13 residues. CDR1 LNHNV and CDR2 YYDKDF come from the germline V gene (reference sequence). The CDR3 nucleotides are TGTGCCACCAGCAGAGATGGGGGGTACGAGCAGTACTTC. Protein product: CATSRDGGYEQYF.

The chain carries TRBV7-9 and TRBJ1-2; D is possibly TRBD1 (6 bases). Germline lookup yields CDR1 SEHNR and CDR2 FQNEAQ (reference sequence). V dropped 6 bases and J dropped 7 bases, with 12 bases sitting between them. The CDR3 covers 12 residues. The CDR3 loop is CASSLGTSGYTF. The CDR3 DNA follows: TGTGCCAGCAGTTTGGGGACATCTGGCTACACCTTC.

The V and J genes are TRBV12-3 or TRBV12-4 and TRBJ2-7, with 7 bases fitting TRBD1. V lost 3 bases to trimming and J lost 4 bases; unmatched junction nucleotides: 3. The CDR3 totals 13 residues. CDR3 region: CASSFTGEYEQYF. The CDR3, as DNA: TGTGCCAGCAGTTTTACAGGGGAATACGAGCAGTACTTC.

This rearrangement joins TRBV4-1 to TRBJ1-1; TRBD1 agrees at 7 bases. With V trimmed by 8 bases and J by 0 bases, 9 bases remained unmatched. From germline, CDR1 is MGHRA and CDR2 YSYEKL. This CDR3 has 15 residues. CDR3 nucleotides: TGCGCCAGCCGAGCCGAGGGACAGTTGAACACTGAAGCTTTCTTT. Encoded protein: CASRAEGQLNTEAFF.

V gene TRBV16 combines with J gene TRBJ2-1, with 7 bases that match TRBD2. Germline V gives CDR1 KGHSY, CDR2 FQNENV. The CDR3 length is 15 residues. Trimming cost V 0 bases and J 9 bases; bases outside gene matches: 8. CDR3 DNA: TGTGCCAGCAGCCAATCTAGAGCGGGGCTGGGTGAGCAGTTCTTC. Translating it yields CASSQSRAGLGEQFF.

The rearrangement links TRBV3-1 (or the pseudogene TRBV3-2) to TRBJ2-4; possible D gene TRBD2, 6 bases. Trimming left V 5 bases short and J 9 bases short, with 11 bases between. The V gene's germline CDR1 is LGHDT and CDR2 YNNKEL (reference sequence). CDR3 length: 12 amino acids. CDR3 sequence (DNA): TGTGCCAGCAGCACGGGAGTGGGCATTCAGTACTTC. This codes for CASSTGVGIQYF.

V gene TRBV12-3 or TRBV12-4 combines with J gene TRBJ2-7, with D possibly being TRBD1 (5 bases). The CDR3 is 13 residues long. V was shortened by 3 bases and J by 2 bases, with 8 bases between the two germline ends. The DNA of the CDR3 is TGTGCCAGCAGTTTGAGCAGGGCCTACGAGCAGTACTTC. It codes for CASSLSRAYEQYF.

This clone has only a few counts. V and J are TRBV5-1 and TRBJ2-7; 7 nucleotides line up with TRBD2. The length of the CDR3 is 14 residues. J lost 4 bases, V lost 4 bases, and 8 bases had no gene match. Germline CDR1 is SGHRS and CDR2 is YFSETQ. The CDR3 here is CASSPGLAEYEQYF. The CDR3 DNA reads as TGCGCCAGCAGCCCGGGGCTAGCGGAGTACGAGCAGTACTTC.

The rearrangement joins TRBV27 to TRBJ1-2; possible D gene TRBD1, 6 bases. The V gene lost 6 bases and the J gene lost 4 bases, with 15 bases spanning the gap. The germline gives CDR1 MNHEY, CDR2 SMNVEV (reference sequence). This CDR3 is 14 amino acids long. The CDR3 nucleotides are TGTGCCAGCAGGCCTCAGGGAGGGGGCTATGGCTACACCTTC. As protein: CASRPQGGGYGYTF.

The J gene is TRBJ2-5, the V gene TRBV9; 12 bases are shared with TRBD2. Germline V lookup: CDR1 SGDLS, CDR2 YYNGEE. This CDR3 region has 17 residues. The V segment lost 0 bases and the J segment 5 bases; nucleotides outside the gene matches: 8. As DNA, the CDR3 is TGTGCCAGCAGCGTAGGGCTAGCGGGAGGGGTTGTCGAGACCCAGTACTTC. Its translation is CASSVGLAGGVVETQYF.

The chain carries TRBV5-4 and TRBJ1-6, with 8 bases lining up with TRBD1. There are 15 residues in the CDR3. CDR1 and CDR2 from the germline V gene are SGHNT and YYREEE (reference sequence). Losses at the gene ends were 4 bases for V and 6 bases for J; bases not matched to a gene: 6. CDR3 coding DNA: TGTGCCAGCAGCCCCCGGACAGGGACTAATTCACCCCTCCACTTT. It translates to CASSPRTGTNSPLHF.

The chain employs TRBV5-1 and TRBJ1-3; possible D gene TRBD1, 5 bases. Germline V lookup: CDR1 SGHRS, CDR2 YFSETQ. The CDR3 is 15 amino acids. Trimming removed 2 bases from V and 2 bases from J, with 11 bases in between. The CDR3, as DNA: TGCGCCAGCAGCTTTGGCAGGGAAACTGGAAACACCATATATTTT. As protein: CASSFGRETGNTIYF.

The chain recombines TRBV3-1 (or the pseudogene TRBV3-2) with TRBJ2-7; maybe TRBD2 (5 bases). The CDR3 is 15 amino acids. CDR1 is LGHDT, CDR2 YNNKEL, per germline (reference sequence). V shed 5 bases and J shed 4 bases, with 18 bases lying between them. The DNA for the CDR3 is TGTGCCAGCAGCACCATACGGGAAGCTGGTTACGAGCAGTACTTC. This encodes CASSTIREAGYEQYF.

The chain joins TRBV28 to TRBJ1-3; possible D gene TRBD1, 6 bases. V lost 1 base, J lost 0 bases, and 10 bases lay in between. The CDR3 totals 16 residues. Germline assignment: CDR1 MDHEN and CDR2 SYDVKM. This CDR3 is CASSLSWTASGNTIYF. CDR3 coding DNA: TGTGCCAGCAGTTTATCCTGGACAGCCTCTGGAAACACCATATATTTT.

The chain uses TRBV5-1 and TRBJ2-7; 7 bases agree with TRBD2. The length of the CDR3 is 14 residues. Looked up from germline, CDR1 is SGHRS and CDR2 is YFSETQ. V dropped 2 bases and J dropped 2; count of bases not matched to a gene: 4. The CDR3 spells CASSLAGMTYEQYF. The CDR3 DNA reads as TGCGCCAGCAGCTTAGCGGGGATGACCTACGAGCAGTACTTC.

In DNA, the CDR3 is TGTGCCAGCAGTTCGGCGGGGGTTATCAACACCGGGGAGCTGTTTTTT. Translating it yields CASSSAGVINTGELFF. This chain joins TRBV28 and TRBJ2-2; TRBD2 matches 7 bases. The CDR3 sequence is 16 residues long. Germline-derived CDR1 and CDR2 are MDHEN and SYDVKM. Trimming cost V 4 bases and J 2 bases; bases outside gene matches: 7.

This chain uses TRBV5-1 with TRBJ2-1; no clear D. The germline CDR1 and CDR2 sequences are SGHRS and YFSETQ. The V end was cut by 2 bases, the J end by 4 bases, with 22 bases between. The CDR3 spans 18 residues. In DNA, the CDR3 is TGCGCCAGCAGCTTCTCAACCTCACTTCCAACGGAGTACAATGAGCAGTTCTTC. Translated, it gives CASSFSTSLPTEYNEQFF.

This clone was recorded once. The chain employs TRBV18 and TRBJ1-2, with D possibly being TRBD1 (5 bases). This CDR3 spans 15 amino acids. Germline V CDR1 and CDR2: KGHSH, LQKENI. The V gene lost 3 bases and the J gene lost 4 bases, with 15 bases spanning the gap. The CDR3 DNA reads as TGTGCCAGCTCACCCGACAGTGGGGGAGGCTATGGCTACACCTTC. It is translated as CASSPDSGGGYGYTF. The full variable domain, completed using reference TRBV18 and TRBJ1-2, is NAGVMQNPRHLVRRRGQEARLRCSPMKGHSHVYWYRQLPEEGLKFMVYLQKENIIDESGMPKERFSAEFPKEGPSILRIQQVVRGDSAAYFCASSPDSGGGYGYTFGSGTRLTVV.

This chain connects TRBV7-9 to TRBJ2-3; 11 bases align to TRBD2. The CDR3 is 13 amino acids. Germline assignment: CDR1 SEHNR and CDR2 FQNEAQ (reference sequence). Trimming cost V 5 bases and J 9 bases; bases outside gene matches: 4. CDR3 sequence (DNA): TGTGCCAGCAGCCCAAGACTAGCGGGGACGCAGTATTTT. It yields the protein CASSPRLAGTQYF.

The chain couples TRBV5-1 to TRBJ1-1; 7 bases align to TRBD1. J gave up 2 bases and V 7 bases, and 11 bases lay outside the gene matches. Germline CDR1 SGHRS, CDR2 YFSETQ. The CDR3 extends over 15 amino acids. The CDR3 nucleotides are TGCGCCAGCTGGGACAGCCCCTCGGTTAACACTGAAGCTTTCTTT. Protein sequence: CASWDSPSVNTEAFF.